This T cell receptor (beta chain) was obtained from a study of T cell responses to AZD1222 COVID-19 vaccine. Worth noting for this clone: Its specificity is unknown.

The germline V gene encodes CDR1 WNHNN and CDR2 SYGVQD (reference sequence). The CDR3 contains 14 residues. Trimming at V came to 10 bases and at J to 3 bases, leaving 9 bases not matched to a gene. Sequencing used immunoSEQ multiplex PCR; TCRdb keeps in-frame clones, though not all of them. The table records some 150,000 clones, less than 95% of them present only once. Findings and caveats of the study: The reported proportion of spike-specific TCRs targeting unmutated variant regions was nearly half. The repertoires were collected only after the peak T cell response. Recipients of AZD1222 seropositive at baseline numbered only 6 or 7. Spike-specific TCR breadth and depth both grew after two AZD1222 doses.

The sequencing here drew on peripheral blood, taken on day 0 of AZD1222 vaccination. This TCR was sampled from an adult in good health. This chain connects TRBV10-1 to TRBJ2-7; 10 nucleotides line up with TRBD2. CDR3 in amino acids: CANLLGTSVYEQYF. The CDR3 DNA follows: TGCGCCAACCTCCTAGGGACTAGCGTCTACGAGCAGTACTTC.